This T cell receptor beta chain was sequenced in a study of blood T cell repertoires in COVID-19. Overall study context: Whether acute or convalescent, the COVID-19 samples came from the United States, Italy and Spain. PBMCs, B-cell-depleted T cells, or T cells provided the cDNA or gDNA that made up the material.

Participant-reported clinical history was the basis for cohort assignment. Resolution of symptoms, clearance, or two negative PCRs was present in recovered Cohort 3 donors. From germline, CDR1 is MDHEN and CDR2 SYDVKM. The CDR3 extends over 13 amino acids. The V gene lost 8 bases and the J gene lost 1 base, with 11 bases spanning the gap. Profiling relied on immunoSEQ multiplex PCR, and the TCRdb table lists in-frame clones only, not all of them. The table has roughly 400,000 clones, roughly 88% seen once; the top ten hold approximately 0.65%. This chain connects TRBV28 to TRBJ2-5; a possible D gene is TRBD2 (6 bases). The sequence was collected from a man younger than 30 who had recovered from COVID-19. What was sequenced was PBMCs or T cells enriched from blood (not recorded which). The CDR3 nucleotides are TGTGCCAGCCGCTTCGGGGGCCAAGAGACCCAGTACTTC. It is translated as CASRFGGQETQYF.